These 7 T cell receptor beta chains were all obtained from the same sample, sequenced in a study of technical replicates of blood from a few donors. The repertoire was sequenced with immunoSEQ multiplex PCR; TCRdb's copy has only in-frame clones and lacks some. Of 65,000 to 80,000 clones listed, roughly 91% are singletons. The sequenced sample was T cells isolated from PBMCs. Receptors originate from a human donor in good health.

This chain uses TRBV4-1 with TRBJ2-7; TRBD2 aligns across 9 bases. V dropped 4 bases and J dropped 5; count of bases not matched to a gene: 15. CDR3 length equals 17 residues. The germline gives CDR1 MGHRA, CDR2 YSYEKL. CDR3 loop: CASSLIRGRAIGDEQYF. The DNA of the CDR3 is TGCGCCAGCAGCCTAATCCGCGGGAGGGCGATAGGAGACGAGCAGTACTTC.

This clone was detected once. The V gene is TRBV6-5, the J gene TRBJ1-1, with 9 bases matching TRBD1. The V gene's germline CDR1 is MNHEY and CDR2 SVGAGI. Trimming cost V 6 bases and J 10 bases; bases outside gene matches: 3. The CDR3 contains 11 residues. DNA for the CDR3: TGTGCCAGCAGCTCGGACAGGGGAGCTTTCTTT. Translation: CASSSDRGAFF.

The V gene is TRBV11-2, the J gene TRBJ2-7, with 11 bases aligning to TRBD2. The V gene end was trimmed by 1 base and the J gene end by 7 bases; junction bases not matched to a gene: 9. Germline lookup yields CDR1 SGHAT and CDR2 FQNNGV. The CDR3 extends over 16 amino acids. CDR3: CASSLGASGRSGEQYF. In nucleotides, the CDR3 is TGTGCCAGCAGCTTAGGGGCTAGCGGGAGGTCGGGGGAGCAGTACTTC.

This sequence joins TRBV4-1 and TRBJ2-1, with 7 bases matching TRBD2. J gave up 1 base and V 1 base, and 1 base lay outside the gene matches. The length of the CDR3 is 15 residues. Per germline, CDR1 MGHRA and CDR2 YSYEKL. The CDR3 region has the DNA TGCGCCAGCAGCCAAGGAGCGGGATCCTACAATGAGCAGTTCTTC. Protein product: CASSQGAGSYNEQFF.

The chain has TRBV30 and TRBJ1-3; a weak D match, TRBD1 (5 bases). The CDR3 sequence is 13 residues long. Trimming took off 5 bases at V and 0 bases at J, with 8 bases between the two ends. The germline V gene encodes CDR1 GTSNPN and CDR2 SVGIG (reference sequence). The CDR3 region has the DNA TGTGCCTGGGGGACTCGCTCTGGAAACACCATATATTTT. Translated: CAWGTRSGNTIYF.

The chain employs TRBV5-1 and TRBJ1-1, with D possibly TRBD1 on 5 matching bases. CDR1 and CDR2 from the germline V gene are SGHRS and YFSETQ. There are 14 residues in the CDR3. V was pared by 4 bases and J by 3 bases, with 13 bases between. The chain's CDR3 is CASSPSGGDTEAFF. The CDR3, as DNA: TGCGCCAGCAGCCCCTCGGGGGGGGACACTGAAGCTTTCTTT.

V usage is TRBV11-2 and J usage is TRBJ2-1, with 11 bases that match TRBD2. The CDR3 totals 15 residues. Looked up from germline, CDR1 is SGHAT and CDR2 is FQNNGV. V was pared by 2 bases and J by 7 bases, with 4 bases of the junction left unmatched. The CDR3 DNA is TGTGCCAGCAGCTTATTAGCGGGAGGGTTAAATGAGCAGTTCTTC. Amino acid sequence: CASSLLAGGLNEQFF.